The 21 T cell receptor beta chains presented below share a single source sample, sequenced in a study of T cell clonotyping in hematopoietic cell transplantation. Regarding time point: recipient sample about 28 days before transplant, after cytoreduction. The data were produced by immunoSEQ multiplex PCR, yet TCRdb's version contains in-frame clones alone and is incomplete. The sample yields approximately 26,000 clones, 84% seen once. The sequences come from peripheral blood mononuclear cells, collected before stem cell transplant. Receptors originate from a woman aged 55-75 years with acute myeloid leukemia. Some clones in this sample may be carry-over from other donors' samples.

V and J are TRBV7-9 and TRBJ1-3; D uncertain. Germline CDR1 is SEHNR and CDR2 is FQNEAQ (reference sequence). V was clipped by 5 bases and J by 2 bases, with 22 bases between them. CDR3 length: 18 amino acids. The CDR3 DNA sequence: TGTGCCAGCAGCCCAGGACGCGGGGTCGGGGTTACTGGAAACACCATATATTTT. Amino acids: CASSPGRGVGVTGNTIYF.

This sequence joins TRBV7-9 and TRBJ2-7, with TRBD1 matching over 7 bases. The V segment lost 4 bases and the J segment 3 bases; nucleotides outside the gene matches: 6. Germline assignment: CDR1 SEHNR and CDR2 FQNEAQ (reference sequence). CDR3 length: 14 residues. The CDR3 spells CASSSLTGFYEQYF. The DNA of the CDR3 is TGTGCCAGCAGCTCCTTGACAGGGTTCTACGAGCAGTACTTC. Complete variable domain (other parts from reference TRBV7-9 and TRBJ2-7): DTGVSQNPRHKITKRGQNVTFRCDPISEHNRLYWYRQTLGQGPEFLTYFQNEAQLEKSRLLSDRFSAERPKGSFSTLEIQRTEQGDSAMYLCASSSLTGFYEQYFGPGTRLTVT.

The J gene is TRBJ2-2, the V gene TRBV7-3; D possibly corresponds to TRBD2 (6 bases). The CDR3 sequence is 15 residues long. V was clipped by 5 bases and J by 0 bases, with 10 bases between them. CDR1 SGHTA and CDR2 FQGTGA come from the germline V gene. The CDR3 sequence is CASSRRGANTGELFF. The CDR3 nucleotides are TGTGCCAGCAGCCGGCGGGGAGCGAACACCGGGGAGCTGTTTTTT. Drawing the rest from reference TRBV7-3 and TRBJ2-2, the complete variable domain is GAGVSQTPSNKVTEKGKYVELRCDPISGHTALYWYRQSLGQGPEFLIYFQGTGAADDSGLPNDRFFAVRPEGSVSTLKIQRTERGDSAVYLCASSRRGANTGELFFGEGSRLTVL.

This chain connects TRBV29-1 to TRBJ2-5; D tentatively fits TRBD1 or TRBD2 (6 bases each). CDR3 size: 17 residues. Trimming cost V 4 bases and J 3 bases, with 24 bases left between them. Germline values: CDR1 SQVTM, CDR2 ANQGSEA. CDR3 nucleotides: TGCAGCGTTGCGGGGGCCCTTTTCAGGTCCCCTGAAGAGACCCAGTACTTC. It specifies CSVAGALFRSPEETQYF. The entire variable domain, with the rest obtained from reference TRBV29-1 and TRBJ2-5, is as follows: SAVISQKPSRDICQRGTSLTIQCQVDSQVTMMFWYRQQPGQSLTLIATANQGSEATYESGFVIDKFPISRPNLTFSTLTVSNMSPEDSSIYLCSVAGALFRSPEETQYFGPGTRLLVL.

The rearrangement uses TRBV6-6 and TRBJ2-5; 9 bases map to TRBD2. The CDR3 runs 15 residues. Germline V lookup: CDR1 MNHNY, CDR2 SVGAGI (reference sequence). V shed 6 bases, J shed 5 bases, and the junction held 10 bases outside the gene matches. CDR3 amino acids: CASSYTSGSGETQYF. In nucleotides, the CDR3 is TGTGCCAGCAGCTACACTAGCGGGTCGGGGGAGACCCAGTACTTC.

A few counts support this clone. This chain connects TRBV9 to TRBJ2-1; tentatively, D is TRBD1 (6 bases). Germline V gene lookup returns CDR1 SGDLS and CDR2 YYNGEE. This CDR3 has 14 amino acids. Between the trimmed V and J ends, which lost 3 bases and 4 bases, there was a span of 11 bases. The CDR3 nucleotides read TGTGCCAGCAGCGAGGAGGACAGATACAATGAGCAGTTCTTC. This encodes CASSEEDRYNEQFF. The full variable domain, with the rest looked up from reference TRBV9 and TRBJ2-1, is DSGVTQTPKHLITATGQRVTLRCSPRSGDLSVYWYQQSLDQGLQFLIQYYNGEERAKGNILERFSAQQFPDLHSELNLSSLELGDSALYFCASSEEDRYNEQFFGPGTRLTVL.

V is TRBV6-4 and J is TRBJ2-2; D might be TRBD2 (7 bases). In germline, CDR1 is MRHNA, CDR2 SNTAGT. Trimming stripped 2 bases from V and 4 bases from J, with 8 bases between. This CDR3 spans 14 amino acids. CDR3 sequence reads: CASSDRGATGELFF. For the CDR3, the DNA is TGTGCCAGCAGTGACCGGGGGGCCACCGGGGAGCTGTTTTTT.

This clone was counted a single time. CDR3 protein: CASSQGGLAGYSWFF. The CDR3 DNA reads TGTGCCAGCAGCCAAGGGGGACTAGCGGGCTATTCGTGGTTCTTC. The chain is built from TRBV14 and TRBJ2-1, with 12 bases identical to TRBD2. CDR3 size: 15 residues. The ends lost 1 base at V and 15 bases at J; junction bases unmatched: 10. Looked up from germline, CDR1 is SGHDN and CDR2 is FVKESK.

The rearrangement joins TRBV5-4 to TRBJ1-1, with D possibly TRBD1 on 6 matching bases. Trimming shortened V by 3 bases and J by 7 bases, and 13 bases separated the two germline ends. The CDR3 is 13 amino acids. Germline V gives CDR1 SGHNT, CDR2 YYREEE (reference sequence). The chain's CDR3 is CASSSPGTHEAFF. The CDR3 nucleotides are TGTGCCAGCAGCTCTCCCGGGACACATGAAGCTTTCTTT.

V and J are TRBV15 and TRBJ1-2; D remains ambiguous. V dropped 1 base and J dropped 7 bases, with 13 bases sitting between them. The germline V gene encodes CDR1 LNHNV and CDR2 YYDKDF (reference sequence). The CDR3 has 14 amino acids. In nucleotides, the CDR3 is TGTGCCACCAGCAGAGTTGTGGGAGGCTCTGGCTACACCTTC. It encodes CATSRVVGGSGYTF.

A word on this clone: A read error may produce the germline difference seen at one junction end. The V gene is TRBV7-7, the J gene TRBJ2-7; TRBD1 is a possible D gene (5 bases). CDR1 is SSHAT, CDR2 FNYEAQ, per germline (reference sequence). The CDR3 loop spans 12 amino acids. Here the CDR3 DNA reads TGTGCTAGCAGCCCCACAGGATACGAGCAGTACTTC. It is translated as CASSPTGYEQYF.

The chain combines TRBV27 with TRBJ1-2; D remains unclear. Germline CDR1 MNHEY, CDR2 SMNVEV (reference sequence). This CDR3 has 16 residues. V was trimmed by 1 base and J by 2 bases, leaving 14 bases between them. The CDR3 is CASSLLPGGINYGYTF. The CDR3 DNA is TGTGCCAGCAGTTTATTACCGGGAGGGATCAACTATGGCTACACCTTC.

This sequence joins TRBV4-1 and TRBJ2-2, with D unresolved. Germline CDR1 reads MGHRA; CDR2 reads YSYEKL. V was trimmed by 0 bases and J by 6 bases, leaving 8 bases between them. This CDR3 contains 14 residues. CDR3 loop: CASSQDRWAGELFF. The DNA for the CDR3 is TGCGCCAGCAGCCAAGATCGGTGGGCCGGGGAGCTGTTTTTT.

This chain uses TRBV28 with TRBJ2-1, with D tentatively TRBD2 (6 bases). The germline V and J ends were trimmed by 5 bases and 4 bases, with 21 bases remaining between them. There are 17 residues in the CDR3. From germline, CDR1 is MDHEN and CDR2 SYDVKM. The CDR3, as DNA: TGTGCCAGCAGTACCACCGGGACTTCTATCGATTACAATGAGCAGTTCTTC. It codes for CASSTTGTSIDYNEQFF.

This clone was seen only once. The CDR3 DNA follows: TGTGCCAGCAGTGAATCCAGGGCGGGGACCGGGGAGCTGTTTTTT. Amino acid sequence: CASSESRAGTGELFF. The J gene is TRBJ2-2, the V gene TRBV25-1, with D perhaps matching TRBD2 (6 bases). Trimming stripped 1 base from V and 5 bases from J, with 11 bases between. Germline V gene lookup returns CDR1 MGHDK and CDR2 SYGVNS. This CDR3 contains 15 residues.

The chain employs TRBV18 and TRBJ1-2, with D hard to call. The CDR3 extends over 15 amino acids. Germline loops: CDR1 KGHSH, CDR2 LQKENI. The V gene lost 0 bases and the J gene lost 0 bases, with 8 bases spanning the gap. CDR3 bases: TGTGCCAGCTCACCACCCGGAAACCCTAACTATGGCTACACCTTC. It is translated as CASSPPGNPNYGYTF.

The CDR3 protein is CASSEALGLYEQYF. CDR3 nucleotide sequence: TGTGCCAGCAGTGAAGCGCTGGGGTTATACGAGCAGTACTTC. V gene TRBV6-1 combines with J gene TRBJ2-7; no clear D gene. Germline assignment: CDR1 MNHNS and CDR2 SASEGT. The CDR3 consists of 14 residues. The germline V and J ends were trimmed by 0 bases and 4 bases, with 10 bases remaining between them.

V is TRBV5-6 and J is TRBJ1-5; D perhaps matches TRBD1 (6 bases). Germline V gene data show CDR1 as SGHDT and CDR2 as YYEEEE. This CDR3 spans 16 amino acids. Trimming removed 4 bases from V and 3 bases from J, with 17 bases in between. The DNA for the CDR3 is TGTGCCAGCAGCCGGAACAAGGGGGGGTCCAATCAGCCCCAGCATTTT. Its protein is CASSRNKGGSNQPQHF.

The CDR3 nucleotides are TGCGCCAGCAGCCAAGTGCTTGCCTCCTACGAGCAGTACTTC. Protein: CASSQVLASYEQYF. The chain joins TRBV4-1 to TRBJ2-7; the D is unclear. V lost 1 base and J 0 bases, leaving 7 bases between the germline ends. Looked up from germline, CDR1 is MGHRA and CDR2 is YSYEKL. The CDR3 extends over 14 amino acids.

The chain uses TRBV14 and TRBJ2-5; no reliable D call. V gave up 0 bases and J gave up 1 base, with 3 bases separating them. The CDR3 contains 13 residues. Germline CDR1 SGHDN, CDR2 FVKESK. The CDR3 loop is CASSQDTQETQYF. The CDR3 DNA reads as TGTGCCAGCAGCCAAGACACCCAAGAGACCCAGTACTTC.

V gene TRBV5-1 combines with J gene TRBJ2-3; 9 bases are shared with TRBD1. Per the germline V gene, CDR1 is SGHRS and CDR2 is YFSETQ. CDR3 length: 15 residues. V lost 3 bases to trimming and J lost 2 bases; unmatched junction nucleotides: 4. The CDR3 sequence: CASSSGQGDTDTQYF. The CDR3 nucleotides read TGCGCCAGCAGCTCGGGACAGGGTGACACAGATACGCAGTATTTT.